The TCR beta chain under discussion was sequenced for a study of blood T cell repertoires in COVID-19. Study information: The samples span acute and convalescent COVID-19 from the United States, Italy and Spain. The cDNA or gDNA used as material had been derived from T cells, B-cell-depleted T cells, or PBMCs.

Per the authors' pipeline: Nucleated cell counts were estimated from reference gene primer amplification. Data came from immunoSEQ multiplex PCR; TCRdb stores just in-frame clones and leaves some out. Clone size and the V and J calls come from that table; the DNA yielded D and trimming. Among 130,000 to 150,000 clones listed, 88% were seen once. The count of this clone is one. V was trimmed by 5 bases and J by 8 bases, leaving 12 bases between them. Germline CDR1 LGHDT, CDR2 YNNKEL (reference sequence). The CDR3 is 13 amino acids. The chain employs TRBV3-1 (or the pseudogene TRBV3-2) and TRBJ2-2; weak D call: TRBD2 (5 bases). The sequence came from a man between 65 and 79 years old with acute or convalescent COVID-19. The sample consisted of peripheral blood. CDR3 bases: TGTGCCAGCAGCTACTTAGCGTCTGGGGAGCTGTTTTTT. This encodes CASSYLASGELFF.